This T cell receptor (beta chain) was profiled in a study of T cell responses to AZD1222 COVID-19 vaccine. Germline V gene data show CDR1 as MNHEY and CDR2 as SMNVEV (reference sequence). Trimming removed 2 bases from V and 5 bases from J, with 9 bases in between. The CDR3 length is 13 residues. Remarks on this clone: Its cognate antigen is unknown.

Here immunoSEQ multiplex PCR was the method, and the copy in TCRdb shows in-frame clones only, minus some. The repertoire holds some 97,000 clones, with about 90% as singletons. Study observations and caveats: Seropositive status at baseline applied to only five or six AZD1222 recipients.

The sample was peripheral blood, taken on day 0 of AZD1222 vaccination. The chain combines TRBV27 with TRBJ1-2; possibly TRBD1 for D (6 bases). The clonotype was recovered from an adult in good health. The DNA for the CDR3 is TGTGCCAGCAGTTTAACAGGGTCATATGGCTACACCTTC. This sequence encodes CASSLTGSYGYTF.